A selection of T cell receptor beta chains follows, all from one sample in a study of T cells in Graves' hyperthyroidism and ophthalmopathy. One entry per CDR3 protein results from TCRdb running MiXCR on the multiplex PCR reads. The profile shows about 520,000 distinct CDR3 sequences, under 25% of them singletons. Material: blood. These TCRs come from a man aged 18-30 years with Graves' hyperthyroidism. The CDR3 runs from the conserved cysteine through the conserved F or W. A D gene is named only where the DNA matches it firmly. Clone sizes are given selectively: once, few, many, or a class where the clone is expanded.

>many|NA|TRBJ1-1|TRBV6-1
TGTGCCAGCAGCTTTCGATGGAACACTGAAGCTTTCTTT
CASSFRWNTEAFF
>few|NA|TRBJ1-2|TRBV4-1
TGCGCCAGCAGCCAAGTGGCGGGGGACTATGGCTACACCTTC
CASSQVAGDYGYTF
>NA|NA|TRBJ1-2|TRBV6-1
TGTGCCAGCTCCCCCGGGGGCGACTATGGCTTCACCTTC
CASSPGGDYGFTF
>few|TRBD2|TRBJ2-4|TRBV28
TGTGCCAGCAGTCGCGGGGGGGGCGCAAACATTAAGTACTTC
CASSRGGGANIKYF
>many|TRBD1|TRBJ1-1|TRBV12-3/TRBV12-4
TGTGCCAGCAGCCCAATTCAGGGGGTAACGGGGACTGAAGCTTTCTTT
CASSPIQGVTGTEAFF
>many|TRBD1|TRBJ1-5|TRBV28
TGTGCCAGCAGTACAACAGGGGGATATAGCAATCAGCCCCAGCATTTT
CASSTTGGYSNQPQHF
>NA|NA|TRBJ2-7|TRBV6-1
TGTGCCAGCATGGGCCTGCGGGATAGCTCCTACGAGCAGTACTTC
CASMGLRDSSYEQYF
>many|NA|TRBJ1-1|TRBV30
TGTGCCTGGAGGTGGGCCCTGAACACTGAAGCTTTCTTT
CAWRWALNTEAFF
>few|NA|TRBJ2-7|TRBV7-2
TGTGCCAGCAGCTTAGAAGTTGTAGGCGAGCAGTACTTC
CASSLEVVGEQYF
>many|NA|TRBJ1-1|TRBV6-1
TGTGCCAGCAGAGTAACAGGGCCGAACACTGAAGCTTTCTTT
CASRVTGPNTEAFF
>many|TRBD1|TRBJ2-7|TRBV6-5
TGTGCCAGCAGGTTAAGGACAGGCTTTCTCTACGAGCAGTACTTC
CASRLRTGFLYEQYF
>many|NA|TRBJ1-1|TRBV28
TGTGCCAGCAGTTCCATATTTGGGAGGAACACTGAAGCTTTCTTT
CASSSIFGRNTEAFF
>many|NA|TRBJ1-2|TRBV9
TGTGCCAGCAGCTTTGGGCCGGACTTCCTTAACTATGGCTACACCTTC
CASSFGPDFLNYGYTF
>NA|NA|TRBJ1-2|TRBV7-9
TGTGCCAGCAGCGAGCCGGGCCCGGGAGGGTATGGCTACACCTTC
CASSEPGPGGYGYTF
>NA|NA|TRBJ2-5|TRBV6-1
TGTGCCAGCAGTGAAGCGCGCGGGGTTTTGGGGGAGACCCAGTACTTC
CASSEARGVLGETQYF
>NA|NA|TRBJ2-2|TRBV15
TGTGCCACCAGCACTCCCGGGACTTACACCGGGGAGCTGTTTTTT
CATSTPGTYTGELFF
>many|NA|TRBJ1-3|TRBV12-3/TRBV12-4
TGTGCCAGCAGTATATTCTCTGGAAACACCATATATTTT
CASSIFSGNTIYF
>few|NA|TRBJ2-7|TRBV6-5
TGTGCCAGCAGTTACTCGGGGGGATTGGGCTACGAGCAGTACTTC
CASSYSGGLGYEQYF
>NA|NA|TRBJ2-7|TRBV7-9
TGTGCCAGCAGCTTACCGGGGGCGGGCGAGCAGTACTTC
CASSLPGAGEQYF
>NA|TRBD1|TRBJ2-7|TRBV12-3/TRBV12-4
TGTGCCAGCAGTTTAGGACTAGGACAGGGTAATTCCTACGAGCAGTACTTC
CASSLGLGQGNSYEQYF
>many|NA|TRBJ1-6|TRBV28
TGTGCCAGCAGTTCGCTTCCCGGTAGCTCCTATAATTCACCCCTCCACTTT
CASSSLPGSSYNSPLHF
>many|TRBD2|TRBJ2-2|TRBV27
TGTGCCAGCACCTTAGCGGGGGGGCTCGGGGAGCTGTTTTTT
CASTLAGGLGELFF
>NA|NA|TRBJ1-3|TRBV12-3/TRBV12-4
TGTGCCAGCAGGAAGAGGGAGGGTTTAATTGGAAACACCATATATTTT
CASRKREGLIGNTIYF
>many|NA|TRBJ1-1|TRBV19
TGTGCCAGTAGTATTTCATTTGAAGCTTTCTTT
CASSISFEAFF
>many|NA|TRBJ2-5|TRBV10-3
TGTGCCATCAGTGAAGTGACGAGCCAAGAGACCCAGTACTTC
CAISEVTSQETQYF
>many|NA|TRBJ2-2|TRBV7-6
TGTGCCAGCAGCTTACAGTTCGGATACACCGGGGAGCTGTTTTTT
CASSLQFGYTGELFF
>NA|TRBD1|TRBJ1-1|TRBV20-1
TGCAGTGCTAGAGATCAGGGGGTGAACACTGAAGCTTTCTTT
CSARDQGVNTEAFF
>NA|TRBD1|TRBJ2-7|TRBV15
TGTACCACCAGCAGGCGACAGGGAGCCTACGAGCAGTACTTC
CTTSRRQGAYEQYF
>many|NA|TRBJ2-5|TRBV7-6
TGTGCCAGCAGCTCGCGAGGCGGGGTGATGGAGACCCAGTACTTC
CASSSRGGVMETQYF
>many|NA|TRBJ1-2|TRBV20-1
TGCAGTGCTAGAGATGGGTTGGGGCGTCCGAGCTACACCTTC
CSARDGLGRPSYTF
>many|TRBD1|TRBJ1-6|TRBV6-2/TRBV6-3
TGTGCCAGCGAACCAACCCGGGACAGGGTCTCACCCCTCCACTTT
CASEPTRDRVSPLHF
>many|TRBD1|TRBJ1-2|TRBV27
TGTGCCAGCAGTTTGGGCAGGGGGCGTTTAAGTGGCTACACCTTC
CASSLGRGRLSGYTF
>many|NA|TRBJ2-7|TRBV19
TGTGCCAGTAGTACCAACATCCACGAGCAGTACTTC
CASSTNIHEQYF
>few|NA|TRBJ2-5|TRBV7-9
TGTGCCAGCAGCTCCTGGCGAGGGGAAGAGACCCAGTACTTC
CASSSWRGEETQYF
>NA|NA|TRBJ1-3|TRBV9
TGTGCCAGCAGCGTAGAAGGGCGTGGAAACACCATATATTTT
CASSVEGRGNTIYF
>many|NA|TRBJ2-7|TRBV6-1
TGTGCCAGCAGTGGGCGGGGACAGCATTCCTACGAGCAGTACTTC
CASSGRGQHSYEQYF
>NA|NA|TRBJ1-1|TRBV7-3
TGTGCCAGCAGCTTATCTGGGATGGGAACTGAAGCTTTCTTT
CASSLSGMGTEAFF
>NA|NA|TRBJ2-5|TRBV12-3/TRBV12-4
TGTGCCAGCAGTTTCCGGAGGGGAGAGACCCAGTACTTC
CASSFRRGETQYF
>NA|NA|TRBJ2-5|TRBV5-1
TGCGCCAGCCGGCAGGAGGGGGAGACCCAGTACTTC
CASRQEGETQYF
>once|NA|TRBJ2-5|TRBV30
TGTGCCTGGAGTGTTCAGGGGTGGGAGACCCAGTACTTC
CAWSVQGWETQYF
>NA|NA|TRBJ1-1|TRBV12-3/TRBV12-4
TGTGCCAGCAGTTTAGGGAAGGGGTGGACTGAAGCTTTCTTT
CASSLGKGWTEAFF
>few|TRBD1|TRBJ2-4|TRBV5-1
TGCGCCAGCAGCCCCGGACAGGGCGGAAACATTCAGTACTTC
CASSPGQGGNIQYF